Each of the 9 T cell receptor beta chains below was sequenced from the same sample in a study of PD-1 blockade in classical Hodgkin lymphoma. Using immunoSEQ multiplex PCR, the repertoire was profiled, and TCRdb retains in-frame clones only, with some absent. The repertoire consists of about 14,000 clones, with 86% occurring once and the leading ten covering about 4.5%. No patient escaped relapse after autologous stem cell transplantation, and brentuximab vedotin exposure varied. The source material was peripheral blood mononuclear cells (PBMCs), sampled at baseline. These receptors all come from a human donor with classical Hodgkin lymphoma.

This sequence joins TRBV5-1 and TRBJ2-1; 12 bases are a match to TRBD2. The CDR3 is 21 amino acids. J was trimmed by 5 bases and V by 1 base; bases with no gene match: 19. Germline lookup yields CDR1 SGHRS and CDR2 YFSETQ. In nucleotides, the CDR3 is TGCGCCAGCAGCTTGTTCGCGGGGTCCCTAGCGGGAGGGCCCTTAGACAATGAGCAGTTCTTC. Translated: CASSLFAGSLAGGPLDNEQFF.

V usage is TRBV19 and J usage is TRBJ1-5; D is unresolved. V was trimmed by 7 bases and J by 6 bases, leaving 13 bases between them. There are 13 residues in the CDR3. Germline V CDR1 and CDR2: LNHDA, SQIVND (reference sequence). The CDR3 is CASTQTWGQPQHF. The CDR3 DNA follows: TGTGCCAGTACCCAGACATGGGGTCAGCCCCAGCATTTT. Together with reference TRBV19 and TRBJ1-5, the CDR3 gives the full variable domain: DGGITQSPKYLFRKEGQNVTLSCEQNLNHDAMYWYRQDPGQGLRLIYYSQIVNDFQKGDIAEGYSVSREKKESFPLTVTSAQKNPTAFYLCASTQTWGQPQHFGDGTRLSIL.

The genes are TRBV5-8 and TRBJ1-2, with D uncertain. V lost 10 bases, J lost 2 bases, and 15 bases lay in between. This CDR3 is 13 amino acids long. Per the germline V gene, CDR1 is SGHTS and CDR2 is YDEGEE. The chain's CDR3 is CASTRRENYGYTF. DNA for the CDR3: TGTGCCTCGACGAGGAGGGAGAACTATGGCTACACCTTC. The variable domain in full, completed from reference TRBV5-8 and TRBJ1-2, reads EAGVTQSPTHLIKTRGQQATLRCSPISGHTSVYWYQQALGLGLQFLLWYDEGEERNRGNFPPRFSGRQFPNYSSELNVNALELEDSALYLCASTRRENYGYTFGSGTRLTVV.

The rearrangement links TRBV11-2 to TRBJ2-3; the match to TRBD1 covers 9 bases. V gave up 5 bases and J gave up 6 bases; unmatched junction bases: 3. The CDR3 contains 13 residues. CDR1 is SGHAT, CDR2 FQNNGV, per germline. The CDR3 coding sequence is TGTGCCAGCAGCCTACAGGGGGCGGATACGCAGTATTTT. Encoded protein: CASSLQGADTQYF.

This chain uses TRBV9 with TRBJ2-5, with TRBD2 matching over 12 bases. V gave up 0 bases and J gave up 4 bases; unmatched junction bases: 1. This CDR3 spans 15 amino acids. Looked up from germline, CDR1 is SGDLS and CDR2 is YYNGEE. The CDR3 loop reads CASSVGTSGVETQYF. CDR3 nucleotides: TGTGCCAGCAGCGTAGGGACTAGCGGGGTAGAGACCCAGTACTTC.

The rearrangement links TRBV9 to TRBJ2-1; 11 nucleotides align to TRBD2. This CDR3 region has 15 residues. Germline V gene data show CDR1 as SGDLS and CDR2 as YYNGEE. The V segment lost 2 bases and the J segment 4 bases; nucleotides outside the gene matches: 2. The DNA for the CDR3 is TGTGCCAGCAGCGTTAGCGGGAGGGTATACAATGAGCAGTTCTTC. Protein product: CASSVSGRVYNEQFF.

This sequence joins TRBV6-1 and TRBJ2-7; TRBD1 or TRBD2 may be the D gene (6 bases each). CDR3 size: 14 residues. Germline V CDR1 and CDR2: MNHNS, SASEGT. The V end was cut by 10 bases, the J end by 3 bases, with 19 bases between. CDR3 sequence: CATKGGPSGYEQYF. The CDR3 nucleotides are TGTGCCACCAAGGGGGGACCCTCGGGCTACGAGCAGTACTTC.

This rearrangement joins TRBV5-1 to TRBJ2-7, with 13 bases fitting TRBD2. Germline CDR1 SGHRS, CDR2 YFSETQ. V lost 0 bases and J lost 2; bases outside the gene matches: 2. The CDR3 covers 16 residues. The CDR3 reads CASSLATSGGPYEQYF. CDR3 DNA: TGCGCCAGCAGCTTGGCGACTAGCGGGGGGCCCTACGAGCAGTACTTC.

The chain links TRBV11-2 to TRBJ2-6; D may be TRBD2 (7 bases). The ends were cut back, 5 bases at V and 1 base at J, with 15 bases in the middle. The CDR3 sequence is 17 residues long. Germline assignment: CDR1 SGHAT and CDR2 FQNNGV. CDR3 in DNA: TGTGCCAGCAGCCTGAGAGGGGGGGCATCTGGGGCCAACGTCCTGACTTTC. This translates into CASSLRGGASGANVLTF.